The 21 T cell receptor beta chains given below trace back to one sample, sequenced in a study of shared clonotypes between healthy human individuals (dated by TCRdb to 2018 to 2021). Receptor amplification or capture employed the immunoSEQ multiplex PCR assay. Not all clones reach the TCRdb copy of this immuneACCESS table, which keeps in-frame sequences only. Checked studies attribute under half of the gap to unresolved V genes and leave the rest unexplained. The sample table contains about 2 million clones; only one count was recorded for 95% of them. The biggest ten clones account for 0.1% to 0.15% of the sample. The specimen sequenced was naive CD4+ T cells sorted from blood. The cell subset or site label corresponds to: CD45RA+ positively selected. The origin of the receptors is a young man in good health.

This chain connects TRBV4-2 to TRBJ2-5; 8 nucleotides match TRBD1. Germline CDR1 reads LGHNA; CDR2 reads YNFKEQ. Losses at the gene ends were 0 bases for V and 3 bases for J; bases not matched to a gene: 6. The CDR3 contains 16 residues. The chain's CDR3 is CASSQDPPGGKETQYF. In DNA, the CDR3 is TGTGCCAGCAGCCAAGATCCCCCAGGGGGCAAAGAGACCCAGTACTTC.

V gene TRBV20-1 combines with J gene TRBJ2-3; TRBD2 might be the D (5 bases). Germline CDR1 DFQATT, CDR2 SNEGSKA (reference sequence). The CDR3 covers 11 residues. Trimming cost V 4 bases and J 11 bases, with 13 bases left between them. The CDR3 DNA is TGCAGTGCTAACCCATCTGGACTGCAGTATTTT. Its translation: CSANPSGLQYF.

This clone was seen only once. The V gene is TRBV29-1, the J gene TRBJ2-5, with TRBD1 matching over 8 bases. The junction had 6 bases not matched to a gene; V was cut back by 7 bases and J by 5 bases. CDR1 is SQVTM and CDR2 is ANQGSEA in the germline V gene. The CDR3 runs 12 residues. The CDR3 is CSATGGDETQYF. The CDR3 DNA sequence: TGCAGCGCAACAGGGGGTGACGAGACCCAGTACTTC.

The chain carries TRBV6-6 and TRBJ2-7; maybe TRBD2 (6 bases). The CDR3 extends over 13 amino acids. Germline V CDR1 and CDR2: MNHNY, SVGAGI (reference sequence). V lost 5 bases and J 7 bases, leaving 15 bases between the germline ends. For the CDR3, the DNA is TGTGCCAGCAGTCCAGGGTTGGCGGGGGAGCAGTACTTC. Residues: CASSPGLAGEQYF.

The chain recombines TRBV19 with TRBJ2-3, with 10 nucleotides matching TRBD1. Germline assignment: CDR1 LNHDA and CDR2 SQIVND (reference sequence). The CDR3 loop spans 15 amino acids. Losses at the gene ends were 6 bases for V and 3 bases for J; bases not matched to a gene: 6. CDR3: CASRRTGGPTDTQYF. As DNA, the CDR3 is TGTGCCAGTAGAAGGACAGGGGGGCCGACAGATACGCAGTATTTT.

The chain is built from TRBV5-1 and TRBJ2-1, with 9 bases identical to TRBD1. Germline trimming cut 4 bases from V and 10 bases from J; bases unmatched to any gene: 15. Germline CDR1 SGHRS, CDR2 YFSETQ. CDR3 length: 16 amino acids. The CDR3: CASSPRTGTGRGEQFF. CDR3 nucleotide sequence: TGCGCCAGCAGCCCCCGTACCGGGACAGGGAGGGGAGAGCAGTTCTTC.

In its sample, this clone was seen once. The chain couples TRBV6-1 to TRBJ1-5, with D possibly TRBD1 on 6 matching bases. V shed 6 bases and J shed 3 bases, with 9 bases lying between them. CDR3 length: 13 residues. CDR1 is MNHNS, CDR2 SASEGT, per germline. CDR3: CASSGQHNQPQHF. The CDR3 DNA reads TGTGCCAGCAGCGGACAGCACAATCAGCCCCAGCATTTT.

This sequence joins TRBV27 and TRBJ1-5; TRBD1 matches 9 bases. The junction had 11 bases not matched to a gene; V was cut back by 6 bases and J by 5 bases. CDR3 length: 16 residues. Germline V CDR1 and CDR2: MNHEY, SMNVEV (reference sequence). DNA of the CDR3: TGTGCCAGCAGAGATTACCGGGACAGGGACGATCAGCCCCAGCATTTT. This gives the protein CASRDYRDRDDQPQHF.

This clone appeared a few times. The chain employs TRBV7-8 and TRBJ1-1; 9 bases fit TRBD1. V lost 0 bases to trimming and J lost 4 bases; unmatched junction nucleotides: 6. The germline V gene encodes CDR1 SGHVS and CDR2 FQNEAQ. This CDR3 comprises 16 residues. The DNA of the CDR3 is TGTGCCAGCAGCTTAGCGCCGGGACAGGGAATCACTGAAGCTTTCTTT. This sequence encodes CASSLAPGQGITEAFF.

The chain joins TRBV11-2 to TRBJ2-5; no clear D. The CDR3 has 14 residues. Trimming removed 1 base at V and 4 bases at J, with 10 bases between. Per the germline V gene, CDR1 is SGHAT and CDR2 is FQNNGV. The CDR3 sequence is CASSLGSVGETQYF. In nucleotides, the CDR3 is TGTGCCAGCAGCTTAGGCTCGGTCGGAGAGACCCAGTACTTC.

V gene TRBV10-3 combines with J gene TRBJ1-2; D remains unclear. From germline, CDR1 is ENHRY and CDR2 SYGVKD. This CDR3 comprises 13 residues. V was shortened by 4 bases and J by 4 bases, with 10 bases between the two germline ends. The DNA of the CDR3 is TGTGCCATCAGTGGAGGTGGGTCCTATGGCTACACCTTC. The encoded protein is CAISGGGSYGYTF.

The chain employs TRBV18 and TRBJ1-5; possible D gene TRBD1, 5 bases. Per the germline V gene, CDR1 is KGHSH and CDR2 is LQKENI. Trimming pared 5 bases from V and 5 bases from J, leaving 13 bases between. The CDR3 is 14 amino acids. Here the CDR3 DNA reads TGTGCCAGCTCATCGCAGGGTATTGATCAGCCCCAGCATTTT. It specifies CASSSQGIDQPQHF.

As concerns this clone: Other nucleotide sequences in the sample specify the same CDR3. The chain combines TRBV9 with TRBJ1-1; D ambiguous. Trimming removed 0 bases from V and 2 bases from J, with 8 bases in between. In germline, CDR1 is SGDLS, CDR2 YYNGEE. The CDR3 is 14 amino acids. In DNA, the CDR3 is TGTGCCAGCAGCGTAGCTACGGGTAACACTGAAGCTTTCTTT. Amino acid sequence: CASSVATGNTEAFF. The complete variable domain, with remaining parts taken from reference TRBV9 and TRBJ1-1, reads DSGVTQTPKHLITATGQRVTLRCSPRSGDLSVYWYQQSLDQGLQFLIQYYNGEERAKGNILERFSAQQFPDLHSELNLSSLELGDSALYFCASSVATGNTEAFFGQGTRLTVV.

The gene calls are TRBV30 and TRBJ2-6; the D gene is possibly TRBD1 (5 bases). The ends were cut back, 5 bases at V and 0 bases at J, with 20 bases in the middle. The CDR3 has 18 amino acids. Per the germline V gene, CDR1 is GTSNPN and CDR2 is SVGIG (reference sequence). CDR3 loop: CAWAFGDSKYSGANVLTF. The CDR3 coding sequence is TGTGCCTGGGCTTTCGGTGACAGTAAATACTCTGGGGCCAACGTCCTGACTTTC. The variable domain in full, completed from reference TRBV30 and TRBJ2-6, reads SQTIHQWPATLVQPVGSPLSLECTVEGTSNPNLYWYRQAAGRGLQLLFYSVGIGQISSEVPQNLSASRPQDRQFILSSKKLLLSDSGFYLCAWAFGDSKYSGANVLTFGAGSRLTVL.

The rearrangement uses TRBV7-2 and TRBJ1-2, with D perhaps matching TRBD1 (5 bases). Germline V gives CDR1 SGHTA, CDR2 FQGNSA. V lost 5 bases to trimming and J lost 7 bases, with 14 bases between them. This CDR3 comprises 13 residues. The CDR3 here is CASSPRAGGGYTF. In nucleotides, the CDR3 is TGTGCCAGCAGCCCACGAGCGGGGGGTGGCTACACCTTC.

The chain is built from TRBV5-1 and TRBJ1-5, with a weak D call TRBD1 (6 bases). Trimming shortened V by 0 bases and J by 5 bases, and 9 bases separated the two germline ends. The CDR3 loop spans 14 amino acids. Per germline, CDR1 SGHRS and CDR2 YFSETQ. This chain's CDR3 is CASSLGDNDQPQHF. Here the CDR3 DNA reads TGCGCCAGCAGCTTGGGGGACAACGATCAGCCCCAGCATTTT.

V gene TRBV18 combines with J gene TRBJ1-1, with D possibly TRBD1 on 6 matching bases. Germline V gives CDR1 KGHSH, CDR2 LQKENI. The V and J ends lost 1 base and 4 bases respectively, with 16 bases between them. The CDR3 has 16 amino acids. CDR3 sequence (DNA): TGTGCCAGCTCACCACTAACACAGGGATCGGCCACTGAAGCTTTCTTT. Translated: CASSPLTQGSATEAFF. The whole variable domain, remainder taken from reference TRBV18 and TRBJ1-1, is NAGVMQNPRHLVRRRGQEARLRCSPMKGHSHVYWYRQLPEEGLKFMVYLQKENIIDESGMPKERFSAEFPKEGPSILRIQQVVRGDSAAYFCASSPLTQGSATEAFFGQGTRLTVV.

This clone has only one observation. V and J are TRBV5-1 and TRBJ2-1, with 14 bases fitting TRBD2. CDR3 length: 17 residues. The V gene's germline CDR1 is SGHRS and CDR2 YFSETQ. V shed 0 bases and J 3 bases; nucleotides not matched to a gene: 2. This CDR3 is CASSLEGTSGSYNEQFF. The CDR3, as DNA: TGCGCCAGCAGCTTGGAAGGGACTAGCGGGAGCTACAATGAGCAGTTCTTC. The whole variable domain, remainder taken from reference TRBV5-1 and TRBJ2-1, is KAGVTQTPRYLIKTRGQQVTLSCSPISGHRSVSWYQQTPGQGLQFLFEYFSETQRNKGNFPGRFSGRQFSNSRSEMNVSTLELGDSALYLCASSLEGTSGSYNEQFFGPGTRLTVL.

The CDR3 DNA reads TGTGCCAGCAATAAACAAGGACAGGGGTCCTACGAGCAGTACTTC. The encoded protein is CASNKQGQGSYEQYF. The rearrangement joins TRBV6-1 to TRBJ2-7; TRBD1 aligns across 9 bases. The germline CDR1 and CDR2 sequences are MNHNS and SASEGT. Trimming took 7 bases from V and 1 from J; bases not matched to a gene: 8. This CDR3 region has 15 residues.

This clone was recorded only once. The CDR3 is CASSLIETGELFF. The CDR3 bases are TGTGCCAGCAGCTTAATTGAGACCGGGGAGCTGTTTTTT. The chain uses TRBV7-3 and TRBJ2-2, with unresolved D. The CDR3 is 13 amino acids. Germline CDR1 SGHTA, CDR2 FQGTGA. V shed 1 base and J shed 5 bases, with 5 bases lying between them.

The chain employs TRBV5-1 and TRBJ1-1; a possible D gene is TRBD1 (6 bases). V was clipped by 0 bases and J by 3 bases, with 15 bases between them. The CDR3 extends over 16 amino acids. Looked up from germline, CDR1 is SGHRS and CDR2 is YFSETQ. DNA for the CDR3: TGCGCCAGCAGCTTGGGGACACAGGGAGGGGACACTGAAGCTTTCTTT. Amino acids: CASSLGTQGGDTEAFF.